Listed here are 19 T cell receptor beta chains from one sample, sequenced in a study of identical twins. TCRdb used MiXCR to reprocess the 5' RACE reads, holding one entry per CDR3 protein. Of around 530,000 distinct CDR3 sequences in the sample, around 15% are singletons; the top ten hold 0.35% to 0.45%. The same sample was also studied in work on yellow fever vaccine responses in identical twins.

The sequencing sample was made of CD4+ T cells sorted from blood. The receptors originated from a woman aged 18-29 years in good health.

The genes are TRBV20-1 and TRBJ2-1, with 9 bases lining up with TRBD2. The CDR3 covers 14 residues. Germline trimming cut 1 base from V and 7 bases from J; bases unmatched to any gene: 5. The germline V gene has CDR1 DFQATT and CDR2 SNEGSKA (reference sequence). CDR3 nucleotides: TGCAGTGCTAGAGGGGCGGGGGGGCTAAATGAGCAGTTCTTC. Protein sequence: CSARGAGGLNEQFF.

This clonotype was seen many times. The chain links TRBV5-1 to TRBJ2-1, with TRBD2 identical over 7 bases. Germline V gene lookup returns CDR1 SGHRS and CDR2 YFSETQ. CDR3 length: 16 residues. The junction had 5 bases not matched to a gene; V was cut back by 0 bases and J by 2 bases. In DNA form, the CDR3 reads TGCGCCAGCAGCTTGGCTCAGCGGGATCCCTACAATGAGCAGTTCTTC. Translating gives CASSLAQRDPYNEQFF.

This clonotype was seen only a few times. The chain couples TRBV7-2 to TRBJ1-6; 7 nucleotides align to TRBD1. This CDR3 has 16 residues. Looked up from germline, CDR1 is SGHTA and CDR2 is FQGNSA. The ends lost 6 bases at V and 9 bases at J; junction bases unmatched: 14. As DNA, the CDR3 is TGTGCCAGCAGTCGCGGCTTACAGAGGGGGCTTTCACCCCTCCACTTT. Translated, it gives CASSRGLQRGLSPLHF.

J is TRBJ1-1 and V is TRBV10-3; 7 bases match TRBD1. After removal of 7 bases from V and 2 bases from J, the junction contained 4 bases not matched to a gene. The CDR3 has 13 amino acids. Per germline, CDR1 ENHRY and CDR2 SYGVKD. CDR3 bases: TGTGCCATCAATGGGGACAGAAACACTGAAGCTTTCTTT. This encodes CAINGDRNTEAFF.

The V call is TRBV9, the J call TRBJ2-1; 12 bases fit TRBD2. V was pared by 8 bases and J by 8 bases, with 8 bases of the junction left unmatched. Germline CDR1 SGDLS, CDR2 YYNGEE. CDR3 length: 14 amino acids. The CDR3 reads CASSTSGSIHEQFF. In DNA form, the CDR3 reads TGTGCCAGTTCGACTAGCGGGAGTATCCATGAGCAGTTCTTC.

This clonotype was observed a handful of times. The gene calls are TRBV18 and TRBJ2-7; TRBD1 matches 8 bases. The CDR3 extends over 19 amino acids. Per the germline V gene, CDR1 is KGHSH and CDR2 is LQKENI. V shed 2 bases and J 4 bases; nucleotides not matched to a gene: 19. The CDR3 DNA follows: TGTGCCAGCTCACCAATGGGACAGGAGTTTCGGTTCTTTAGGTACGAGCAGTACTTC. Encoded protein: CASSPMGQEFRFFRYEQYF.

This sequence joins TRBV10-3 and TRBJ1-1; TRBD1 matches at 10 bases. The CDR3 consists of 14 residues. Germline CDR1 and CDR2: ENHRY and SYGVKD. V lost 6 bases to trimming and J lost 4 bases; unmatched junction nucleotides: 5. CDR3 in amino acids: CAISRTGGLTEAFF. The CDR3 DNA sequence: TGTGCCATCAGCCGGACAGGGGGACTCACTGAAGCTTTCTTT.

The chain is built from TRBV20-1 and TRBJ2-1, with 12 nucleotides matching TRBD1. V gave up 7 bases and J gave up 9 bases; unmatched junction bases: 13. Per the germline V gene, CDR1 is DFQATT and CDR2 is SNEGSKA (reference sequence). The CDR3 has 15 amino acids. The CDR3 loop is CSGQLRDRGLGEQFF. The DNA of the CDR3 is TGCAGTGGACAACTCCGGGACAGGGGGCTCGGTGAGCAGTTCTTC.

This clonotype was recorded a few times. The J gene is TRBJ2-2, the V gene TRBV27, with TRBD1 as a possible D gene (5 bases). The V end lost 6 bases, the J end lost 0 bases, and 11 bases lay between the germline ends. The CDR3 covers 15 residues. CDR1 and CDR2 (germline): MNHEY, SMNVEV (reference sequence). This chain's CDR3 is CASRSTGTNTGELFF. CDR3 DNA sequence: TGTGCCAGCAGGAGCACAGGAACGAACACCGGGGAGCTGTTTTTT.

This clonotype was counted between two and nine times. The chain is built from TRBV20-1 and TRBJ2-3; unclear D gene. CDR3 size: 15 residues. Germline assignment: CDR1 DFQATT and CDR2 SNEGSKA (reference sequence). Trimming shortened V by 0 bases and J by 2 bases, and 12 bases separated the two germline ends. CDR3 coding DNA: TGCAGTGCTAGAGATCTAAAGGCTAACACAGATACGCAGTATTTT. It specifies CSARDLKANTDTQYF.

This clonotype was detected once. The CDR3 sequence: CASMGNKAGGTYNEQFF. The CDR3, as DNA: TGTGCCAGCATGGGGAATAAAGCGGGAGGCACCTACAATGAGCAGTTCTTC. V usage is TRBV6-1 and J usage is TRBJ2-1, with 9 bases identical to TRBD2. The germline CDR1 and CDR2 sequences are MNHNS and SASEGT. This CDR3 region has 17 residues. With 7 bases clipped from V and 2 bases from J, the junction kept 12 bases outside the gene matches.

This clonotype has ten or more counts. The J gene is TRBJ1-1, the V gene TRBV11-2, with unresolved D. This CDR3 spans 14 amino acids. Germline V lookup: CDR1 SGHAT, CDR2 FQNNGV. The V end lost 2 bases, the J end lost 1 base, and 8 bases lay between the germline ends. CDR3 nucleotides: TGTGCCAGCAGCTTATCCGTAGGGAACACTGAAGCTTTCTTT. This translates into CASSLSVGNTEAFF.

This clonotype turned up a few times. This sequence joins TRBV25-1 and TRBJ2-3; 7 bases match TRBD2. The CDR3 extends over 14 amino acids. Germline V lookup: CDR1 MGHDK, CDR2 SYGVNS. V was clipped by 5 bases and J by 2 bases; unmatched bases: 4. CDR3 in amino acids: CASSYGLVTDTQYF. The CDR3 nucleotides read TGTGCCAGCAGTTATGGACTAGTCACAGATACGCAGTATTTT. The variable domain in full, completed from reference TRBV25-1 and TRBJ2-3, reads EADIYQTPRYLVIGTGKKITLECSQTMGHDKMYWYQQDPGMELHLIHYSYGVNSTEKGDLSSESTVSRIRTEHFPLTLESARPSHTSQYLCASSYGLVTDTQYFGPGTRLTVL.

This clonotype was detected a few times. The chain carries TRBV20-1 and TRBJ2-5; D is uncertain. Trimming shortened V by 6 bases and J by 5 bases, and 19 bases separated the two germline ends. CDR3 length: 14 amino acids. CDR1 is DFQATT, CDR2 SNEGSKA, per germline (reference sequence). The CDR3 loop is CSATWTERKETQYF. In DNA, the CDR3 is TGCAGTGCAACCTGGACCGAACGAAAGGAGACCCAGTACTTC.

This clonotype was counted at least ten times. The V call is TRBV6-6, the J call TRBJ1-3; weak D call: TRBD1 (6 bases). This CDR3 contains 13 residues. V was pared by 6 bases and J by 0 bases, with 6 bases between. Looked up from germline, CDR1 is MNHNY and CDR2 is SVGAGI (reference sequence). The CDR3 here is CASRDSSGNTIYF. The CDR3 nucleotides are TGTGCCAGCAGGGACAGCTCTGGAAACACCATATATTTT.

The rearrangement joins TRBV5-1 to TRBJ2-1; TRBD2 is a possible D gene (6 bases). Trimming removed 3 bases at V and 0 bases at J, with 16 bases between. Looked up from germline, CDR1 is SGHRS and CDR2 is YFSETQ. The CDR3 is 17 amino acids. In nucleotides, the CDR3 is TGCGCCAGCAGCTCGGCCCCCCGGGGAGGCTCCTACAATGAGCAGTTCTTC. This codes for CASSSAPRGGSYNEQFF.

This clonotype turned up a few times. The CDR3 loop reads CASSRLPAEYRTYEQYF. CDR3 in DNA: TGTGCCAGCAGTCGCCTCCCCGCGGAGTACCGAACCTACGAGCAGTACTTC. This rearrangement joins TRBV6-1 to TRBJ2-7; D gene unclear. Germline assignment: CDR1 MNHNS and CDR2 SASEGT. The V end was cut by 5 bases, the J end by 2 bases, with 22 bases between. This CDR3 spans 17 amino acids.

V usage is TRBV12-3 or TRBV12-4 and J usage is TRBJ2-2; TRBD2 matches 10 bases. The CDR3 consists of 14 residues. With 5 bases clipped from V and 9 bases from J, the junction kept 6 bases outside the gene matches. CDR3 sequence: CASSPGLAFRELFF. CDR3 in DNA: TGTGCCAGCAGTCCGGGACTAGCGTTCCGGGAGCTGTTTTTT.

The chain has TRBV24-1 and TRBJ1-5; TRBD1 aligns across 9 bases. V shed 4 bases, J shed 0 bases, and the junction held 0 bases outside the gene matches. Germline V gene data show CDR1 as KGHDR and CDR2 as SFDVKD. CDR3 size: 15 residues. As DNA, the CDR3 is TGTGCCACCAGTGAGGGACAGGGTAGCAATCAGCCCCAGCATTTT. Residues: CATSEGQGSNQPQHF.